Each of the 17 T cell receptor beta chains below was sequenced from the same sample in a study of T cell changes during pregnancy in multiple sclerosis. Sequenced by immunoSEQ multiplex PCR; TCRdb stores in-frame clones only, minus some. The sample records more than 85,000 clones, 94% being singletons. This sample comprised peripheral blood, obtained before pregnancy. The receptors were sampled from a female donor with multiple sclerosis, enrolled in a pregnancy study.

The rearrangement links TRBV7-6 to TRBJ2-7, with D maybe TRBD1 (6 bases). The CDR3 is 15 residues long. Between the trimmed V and J ends, which lost 1 base and 1 base, there was a span of 11 bases. Germline assignment: CDR1 SGHVS and CDR2 FNYEAQ. CDR3: CASSLVGQRSYEQYF. DNA of the CDR3: TGTGCCAGCAGCTTAGTTGGACAGCGATCCTACGAGCAGTACTTC.

The rearrangement links TRBV7-6 to TRBJ2-2, with 14 bases identical to TRBD2. Germline values: CDR1 SGHVS, CDR2 FNYEAQ. This CDR3 contains 20 residues. V was clipped by 0 bases and J by 1 base; unmatched bases: 7. Here the CDR3 DNA reads TGTGCCAGCAGCTTAGCGGCCGGGACTAGCGGGAGCCTGAACACCGGGGAGCTGTTTTTT. Residues: CASSLAAGTSGSLNTGELFF.

CDR3 sequence: CSARRSDEQYF. The DNA of the CDR3 is TGCAGTGCTAGGCGAAGCGACGAGCAGTACTTC. The chain uses TRBV20-1 and TRBJ2-7, with D uncertain. The V gene lost 3 bases and the J gene lost 5 bases, with 8 bases spanning the gap. The CDR3 sequence is 11 residues long. Germline V CDR1 and CDR2: DFQATT, SNEGSKA (reference sequence).

The V and J genes are TRBV5-1 and TRBJ1-2; 8 nucleotides align to TRBD1. The V gene end was trimmed by 3 bases and the J gene end by 0 bases; junction bases not matched to a gene: 7. Germline CDR1 reads SGHRS; CDR2 reads YFSETQ. The CDR3 loop spans 16 amino acids. DNA for the CDR3: TGCGCCAGCAGCTGGGGGACAGGCGCTTCTAACTATGGCTACACCTTC. Amino acid sequence: CASSWGTGASNYGYTF.

The gene calls are TRBV27 and TRBJ2-5; 7 nucleotides line up with TRBD1. The germline gives CDR1 MNHEY, CDR2 SMNVEV (reference sequence). The CDR3 consists of 14 residues. V was pared by 0 bases and J by 5 bases, with 3 bases of the junction left unmatched. Here the CDR3 reads CASSLSPGGETQYF. CDR3 bases: TGTGCCAGCAGTTTATCGCCAGGGGGTGAGACCCAGTACTTC.

The chain is built from TRBV28 and TRBJ2-5; D is unclear. The germline V and J ends were trimmed by 6 bases and 7 bases, with 15 bases remaining between them. In germline, CDR1 is MDHEN, CDR2 SYDVKM. The CDR3 loop spans 13 amino acids. CDR3 in DNA: TGTGCCAGCAGCTTTAGCATGTTGGGGACCCAGTACTTC. Translating it yields CASSFSMLGTQYF.

This clone was detected once. This chain links TRBV4-2 with TRBJ2-1; D might be TRBD2 (5 bases). Germline loops: CDR1 LGHNA, CDR2 YNFKEQ. This CDR3 region has 15 residues. The ends were cut back, 1 base at V and 2 bases at J, with 9 bases in the middle. This CDR3 reads CASSQVASPYNEQFF. Written as DNA, the CDR3 is TGTGCCAGCAGCCAAGTAGCTAGCCCCTACAATGAGCAGTTCTTC.

The rearrangement uses TRBV7-8 and TRBJ2-7; D perhaps matches TRBD2 (6 bases). The ends were cut back, 2 bases at V and 5 bases at J, with 13 bases in the middle. The CDR3 is 14 residues long. The V gene's germline CDR1 is SGHVS and CDR2 FQNEAQ. As DNA, the CDR3 is TGTGCCAGCAGCTTAATCGGAGGGCAGGACGAGCAGTACTTC. It yields the protein CASSLIGGQDEQYF. Full variable domain (remainder filled in from reference TRBV7-8 and TRBJ2-7): GAGVSQSPRYKVAKRGQDVALRCDPISGHVSLFWYQQALGQGPEFLTYFQNEAQLDKSGLPSDRFFAERPEGSVSTLKIQRTQQEDSAVYLCASSLIGGQDEQYFGPGTRLTVT.

The rearrangement uses TRBV4-3 and TRBJ1-2, with D possibly TRBD1 on 5 matching bases. The CDR3 runs 14 residues. V lost 4 bases, J lost 6 bases, and 15 bases lay in between. Germline CDR1 LGHNA, CDR2 YSLEER. In nucleotides, the CDR3 is TGCGCCAGCAGCCTCCGGGGTGGGGGGGATGGCTACACCTTC. Its protein is CASSLRGGGDGYTF.

The rearrangement joins TRBV7-9 to TRBJ1-5, with 9 bases fitting TRBD1. This CDR3 spans 15 amino acids. V lost 5 bases, J lost 5 bases, and 7 bases stayed unmatched. Germline assignment: CDR1 SEHNR and CDR2 FQNEAQ (reference sequence). The CDR3 protein is CASSIGTGRHQPQHF. CDR3 sequence (DNA): TGTGCCAGCAGCATAGGGACAGGGAGGCATCAGCCCCAGCATTTT.

DNA of the CDR3: TGTGCCAGCATCAGGGGGGATACTGAAGCTTTCTTT. Its translation is CASIRGDTEAFF. J is TRBJ1-1 and V is TRBV27, with 7 bases aligning to TRBD1. The germline gives CDR1 MNHEY, CDR2 SMNVEV (reference sequence). After removal of 7 bases from V and 5 bases from J, the junction contained 4 bases not matched to a gene. The CDR3 runs to 12 residues.

The table lists this clone with a count of one. The chain is built from TRBV25-1 and TRBJ2-1; D unresolved. Germline V gene lookup returns CDR1 MGHDK and CDR2 SYGVNS. The length of the CDR3 is 12 residues. Trimming took 3 bases from V and 4 from J, leaving 4 bases between them. CDR3 amino acids: CASSDRYNEQFF. The CDR3 nucleotides are TGTGCCAGCAGTGACAGGTACAATGAGCAGTTCTTC.

This clone appeared once. Other nucleotide sequences in the sample specify the same CDR3. The rearrangement joins TRBV5-1 to TRBJ2-7; possible D gene TRBD2, 6 bases. CDR3 size: 14 residues. Germline CDR1 and CDR2: SGHRS and YFSETQ. V was cut by 1 base and J by 0 bases, with 8 bases left in between. CDR3 DNA sequence: TGCGCCAGCAGCTTGTCCGGGAGCTCCTACGAGCAGTACTTC. Its protein is CASSLSGSSYEQYF. The complete variable domain, with remaining parts taken from reference TRBV5-1 and TRBJ2-7, reads KAGVTQTPRYLIKTRGQQVTLSCSPISGHRSVSWYQQTPGQGLQFLFEYFSETQRNKGNFPGRFSGRQFSNSRSEMNVSTLELGDSALYLCASSLSGSSYEQYFGPGTRLTVT.

This chain uses TRBV5-6 with TRBJ1-3, with a tentative D call TRBD1 (6 bases). Trimming cost V 0 bases and J 5 bases, with 24 bases left between them. The CDR3 totals 19 residues. CDR1 and CDR2 from the germline V gene are SGHDT and YYEEEE. CDR3 nucleotides: TGTGCCAGCAGCTTGGCCGCATTAGACAGGTCCCTTTCGCGAAACACCATATATTTT. Encoded protein: CASSLAALDRSLSRNTIYF.

The CDR3 protein is CASSPGGAMRGYTF. In DNA form, the CDR3 reads TGTGCCAGCAGCCCGGGGGGGGCGATGCGTGGCTACACCTTC. This chain uses TRBV7-9 with TRBJ1-2, with D possibly being TRBD1 (6 bases). Trimming removed 5 bases from V and 7 bases from J, with 17 bases in between. Germline V lookup: CDR1 SEHNR, CDR2 FQNEAQ (reference sequence). The CDR3 extends over 14 amino acids.

The CDR3 DNA reads TGTGCCAGCACCGGGGGGGCCCCTGGCTACACCTTC. Protein sequence: CASTGGAPGYTF. The genes are TRBV6-5 and TRBJ1-2; D may be TRBD1 (6 bases). This CDR3 region has 12 residues. The germline V gene encodes CDR1 MNHEY and CDR2 SVGAGI. V dropped 7 bases and J dropped 7 bases, with 13 bases sitting between them.

The rearrangement links TRBV27 to TRBJ2-7; 9 bases match TRBD2. From germline, CDR1 is MNHEY and CDR2 SMNVEV (reference sequence). V lost 4 bases to trimming and J lost 0 bases; unmatched junction nucleotides: 4. The CDR3 is 15 residues long. CDR3 sequence (DNA): TGTGCCAGCAGTTCAAGGACTAGCGACTCCTACGAGCAGTACTTC. Protein sequence: CASSSRTSDSYEQYF.